The rows below give T cell receptor beta chains drawn from one sample of a study of cytomegalovirus exposure and HLA in healthy donors. This table comes from immunoSEQ multiplex PCR, and its TCRdb copy is limited to in-frame clones, with some not included. Here the sample spans approximately 140,000 clones, 60% to 85% being singletons. Sequencing input: PBMCs. These receptors all come from a male donor in good health and CMV-seronegative. Both conserved end residues are part of each CDR3. Fields, in order: clone size, D gene, V gene, J gene, CDR3 DNA, CDR3 protein. D genes are given only for firm matches. Clone size, where shown, is once, few, many, or a class for clones that have expanded.

few,-,TRBV30,TRBJ2-7,TGTGCCTGGAGTCAGAGCGAATTGGGCTCCTACGAGCAGTACTTC,CAWSQSELGSYEQYF
few,TRBD1,TRBV5-1,TRBJ1-1,TGCGCCAGCAGCCGGCGGGCAGGGGGTGAGAACACTGAAGCTTTCTTT,CASSRRAGGENTEAFF
-,-,TRBV30,TRBJ2-4,TGTGCCTGGAGTGTAACGGGAGCCAAAAACATTCAGTACTTC,CAWSVTGAKNIQYF
-,-,TRBV5-1,TRBJ1-1,TGCGCCAGCAGCTTGGAGTATGAAGTGTCTACCGAAGCTTTCTTT,CASSLEYEVSTEAFF
-,-,TRBV2,TRBJ2-7,TGTGCCAGCAGTACGCTAGGGGGAACCTACGAGCAGTACTTC,CASSTLGGTYEQYF
-,TRBD1,TRBV5-6,TRBJ1-1,TGTGCCAGCAGCATAGACAGGGGAAGGGTTTTTAGCACTGAAGCTTTCTTT,CASSIDRGRVFSTEAFF
once,TRBD2,TRBV27,TRBJ2-3,TGTGCCACCTCACTAGCGGGAGGGACTTCTAGCACAGATACGCAGTATTTT,CATSLAGGTSSTDTQYF
-,TRBD1,TRBV9,TRBJ2-3,TGTGCCAGCAGCGTAGGTTTGGCAGGGGGTCCGGATACGCAGTATTTT,CASSVGLAGGPDTQYF
-,TRBD2,TRBV7-8,TRBJ2-2,TGTGCCAGCAGCAAGACTAGCGGGGGGGTTGGGGCCGGGGAGCTGTTTTTT,CASSKTSGGVGAGELFF
-,TRBD1,TRBV6-1,TRBJ1-2,TGTGCCAGCAGTGAAGCTTACAGGGGAGGTGGCTACACCTTC,CASSEAYRGGGYTF
-,TRBD1,TRBV5-1,TRBJ1-3,TGCGCCAGCAGCCCTTCCGGGACAGGCTCTGGAAACACCATATATTTT,CASSPSGTGSGNTIYF
-,TRBD1,TRBV4-1,TRBJ2-7,TGCGCCAGCAGCCGACCCGGGACAGGAGTGAACTACGAGCAGTACTTC,CASSRPGTGVNYEQYF
-,-,TRBV19,TRBJ1-3,TGTGCCAGTAGTATAGGAACTGCAAGCTCTGGAAACACCATATATTTT,CASSIGTASSGNTIYF
-,-,TRBV10-3,TRBJ2-3,TGTGCCATCAGTGAAGTCGGAGGGAGCACAGATACGCAGTATTTT,CAISEVGGSTDTQYF
-,TRBD1,TRBV5-1,TRBJ1-1,TGCGCCAGCAGGTCCGGGACAGGGGATTTCGGCACTGAAGCTTTCTTT,CASRSGTGDFGTEAFF
-,TRBD1,TRBV29-1,TRBJ1-2,TGCAGCGTTCGACAGGGGTATGGCTACCCCTTC,CSVRQGYGYPF
-,TRBD2,TRBV7-8,TRBJ2-7,TGTGCCAGCAGCTTGGGACTAGCAAGGTACGAGCAGTACTTC,CASSLGLARYEQYF
-,-,TRBV4-1,TRBJ1-2,TGCGCCAGCAGCCAATCCCAGGCAGAAACCTGGGGCTACACCTTC,CASSQSQAETWGYTF
-,-,TRBV6-6,TRBJ2-5,TGTGCCAGCAGTTTTCCTAGCTGGGGTAGGGAGACCCAGTACTTC,CASSFPSWGRETQYF
-,TRBD1,TRBV18,TRBJ1-3,TGTGCCAGCTCACCGGACAGGGCTGGAAACACCATATATTTT,CASSPDRAGNTIYF
-,TRBD1,TRBV9,TRBJ1-2,TGTGCCAGCGGCGAGGGACAGGGGGTAAATGGCTACACCTTC,CASGEGQGVNGYTF
few,TRBD2,TRBV12-5,TRBJ2-7,TGTGCTAGTGGCTCGCGGCTAGCGGCCTACGAGCAGTACTTC,CASGSRLAAYEQYF
-,-,TRBV6-4,TRBJ1-2,TGTGCCAGCAGTGCCGGTCCTAACTATGGCTACACCTTC,CASSAGPNYGYTF
few,TRBD1,TRBV30,TRBJ1-4,TGTGCCTGGACAAGGGGACAGACTCCAAATGAAAAACTGTTTTTT,CAWTRGQTPNEKLFF
-,-,TRBV12-5,TRBJ2-3,TGTGCTAGTGGTTTGGTAGGAGGGGTCACAGATACGCAGTATTTT,CASGLVGGVTDTQYF
-,-,TRBV19,TRBJ2-5,TGTGCCAGTAGTTCGACTAGTGCCGTGGAGACCCAGTACTTC,CASSSTSAVETQYF
once,TRBD1,TRBV28,TRBJ1-5,TGTGCCAGCAGTTGGGCAGGGGGCGGCAATCAGCCCCAGCATTTT,CASSWAGGGNQPQHF
-,TRBD1,TRBV6-6,TRBJ2-2,TGTGCCGGCTCAACAGGGGGCAACACCGGGGAGCTGTTTTTT,CAGSTGGNTGELFF
-,-,TRBV2,TRBJ2-1,TGTGCCAGCAGTGACGGGTGGGAGCAGTTCTTC,CASSDGWEQFF
few,-,TRBV5-4,TRBJ1-3,TGTGCCAGCAGCTTTATGGGAGAGTTAAACACCATATATTTT,CASSFMGELNTIYF
-,-,TRBV9,TRBJ1-1,TGTGCCAGCAGCGTAGGTGAGAGGGGAGGGTTGAACACTGAAGCTTTCTTT,CASSVGERGGLNTEAFF
-,-,TRBV18,TRBJ1-3,TGTGCCAGCTCACCACCAGGGGGAGATGGAAACACCATATATTTT,CASSPPGGDGNTIYF
-,TRBD1,TRBV6-5,TRBJ1-1,TGTGCCAGCAGCAACAGGGGGTCGAACACTGAAGCTTTCTTT,CASSNRGSNTEAFF
medium-sized,-,TRBV11-2,TRBJ1-4,TGTGCCAGCAGCATGACAGGAACCCAAGAAAAACTGTTTTTT,CASSMTGTQEKLFF
-,TRBD1,TRBV9,TRBJ2-2,TGTGCCAGCAGCGTAGCTGGGACAGGGGCCGGGGAGCTGTTTTTT,CASSVAGTGAGELFF
-,-,TRBV4-2,TRBJ1-2,TGTGCCAGCAGCCAAGATCTCTTCCAGAGCGGGGACTATGGCTACACCTTC,CASSQDLFQSGDYGYTF
-,TRBD1,TRBV5-1,TRBJ2-7,TGCGCCAGCAGCCTGGGACAGGGGGGACTCGAGCAGTACTTC,CASSLGQGGLEQYF